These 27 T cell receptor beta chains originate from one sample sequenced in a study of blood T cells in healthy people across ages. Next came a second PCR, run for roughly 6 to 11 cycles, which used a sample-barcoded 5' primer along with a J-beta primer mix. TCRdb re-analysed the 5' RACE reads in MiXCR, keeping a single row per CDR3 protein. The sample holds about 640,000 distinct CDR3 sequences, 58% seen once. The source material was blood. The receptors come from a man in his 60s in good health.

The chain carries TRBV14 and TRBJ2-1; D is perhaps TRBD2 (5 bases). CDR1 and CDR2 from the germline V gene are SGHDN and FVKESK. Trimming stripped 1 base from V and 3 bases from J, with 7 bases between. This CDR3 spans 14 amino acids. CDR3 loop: CASSQATSYNEQFF. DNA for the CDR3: TGTGCCAGCAGCCAAGCAACTAGCTACAATGAGCAGTTCTTC.

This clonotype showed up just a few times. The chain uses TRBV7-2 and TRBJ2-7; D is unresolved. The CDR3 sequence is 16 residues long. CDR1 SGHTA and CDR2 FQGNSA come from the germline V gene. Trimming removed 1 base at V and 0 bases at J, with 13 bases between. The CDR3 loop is CASSLGAGVRSYEQYF. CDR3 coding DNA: TGTGCCAGCAGCTTAGGGGCAGGCGTACGCTCCTACGAGCAGTACTTC.

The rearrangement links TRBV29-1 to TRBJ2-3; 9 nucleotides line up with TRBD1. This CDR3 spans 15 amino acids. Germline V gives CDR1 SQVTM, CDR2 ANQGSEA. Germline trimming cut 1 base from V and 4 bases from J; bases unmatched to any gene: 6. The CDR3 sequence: CSVEVPGQGPDTQYF. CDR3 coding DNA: TGCAGCGTTGAAGTCCCGGGACAGGGTCCAGATACGCAGTATTTT.

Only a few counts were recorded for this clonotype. The CDR3 DNA sequence: TGTGCCAGCAGTTCCACGGTAGCGGGAGAAGAGACCCAGTACTTC. This gives the protein CASSSTVAGEETQYF. The chain employs TRBV6-6 and TRBJ2-5, with 9 bases lining up with TRBD2. CDR1 is MNHNY and CDR2 is SVGAGI in the germline V gene (reference sequence). With V trimmed by 4 bases and J by 3 bases, 6 bases remained unmatched. The CDR3 length is 15 residues.

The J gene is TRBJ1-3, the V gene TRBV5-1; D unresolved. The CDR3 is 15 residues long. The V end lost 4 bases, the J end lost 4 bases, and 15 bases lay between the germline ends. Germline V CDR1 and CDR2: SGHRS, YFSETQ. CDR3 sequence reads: CASSLSGSAGNTIYF. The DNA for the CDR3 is TGCGCCAGCAGCCTGAGTGGCTCCGCCGGAAACACCATATATTTT.

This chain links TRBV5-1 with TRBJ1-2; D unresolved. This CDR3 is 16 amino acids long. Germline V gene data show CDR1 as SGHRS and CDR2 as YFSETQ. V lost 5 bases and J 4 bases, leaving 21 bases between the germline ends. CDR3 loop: CASRRSPLQGIYGYTF. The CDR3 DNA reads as TGCGCCAGCAGGAGATCGCCTCTCCAAGGAATCTATGGCTACACCTTC.

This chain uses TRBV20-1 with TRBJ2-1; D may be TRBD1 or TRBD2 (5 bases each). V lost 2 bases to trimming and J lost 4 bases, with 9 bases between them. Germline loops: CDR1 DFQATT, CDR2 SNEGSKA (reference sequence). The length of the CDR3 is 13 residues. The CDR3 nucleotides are TGCAGTGCTAGACGAGGGGTTTACAATGAGCAGTTCTTC. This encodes CSARRGVYNEQFF.

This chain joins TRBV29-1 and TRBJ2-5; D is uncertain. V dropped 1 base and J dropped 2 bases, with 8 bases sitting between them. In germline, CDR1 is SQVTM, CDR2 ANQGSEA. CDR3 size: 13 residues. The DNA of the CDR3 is TGCAGCGTTGAAGTGTGGCAGCAAGAGACCCAGTACTTC. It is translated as CSVEVWQQETQYF.

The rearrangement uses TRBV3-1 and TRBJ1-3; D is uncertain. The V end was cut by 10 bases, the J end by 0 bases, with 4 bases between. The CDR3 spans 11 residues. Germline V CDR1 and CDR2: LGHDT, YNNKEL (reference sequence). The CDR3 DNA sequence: TGTGCCACAATCTCTGGAAACACCATATATTTT. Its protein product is CATISGNTIYF.

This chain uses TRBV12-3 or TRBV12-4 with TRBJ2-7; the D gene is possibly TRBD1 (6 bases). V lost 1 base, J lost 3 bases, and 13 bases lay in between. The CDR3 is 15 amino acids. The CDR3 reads CASSLEDSPYYEQYF. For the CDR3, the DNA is TGTGCCAGCAGTTTAGAGGACAGTCCTTACTACGAGCAGTACTTC.

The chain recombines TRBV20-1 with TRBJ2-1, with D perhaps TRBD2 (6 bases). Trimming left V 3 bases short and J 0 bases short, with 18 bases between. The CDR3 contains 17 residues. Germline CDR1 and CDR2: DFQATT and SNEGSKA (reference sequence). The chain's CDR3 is CSASVNLGLSSYNEQFF. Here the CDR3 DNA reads TGCAGTGCTAGTGTCAACTTGGGACTGAGCTCCTACAATGAGCAGTTCTTC.

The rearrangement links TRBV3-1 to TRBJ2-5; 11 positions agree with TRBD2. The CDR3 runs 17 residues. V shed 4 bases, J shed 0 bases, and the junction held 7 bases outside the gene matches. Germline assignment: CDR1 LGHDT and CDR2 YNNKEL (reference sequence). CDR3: CASSPRTSGSYQETQYF. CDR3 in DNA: TGTGCCAGCAGCCCGAGGACTAGCGGGTCGTACCAAGAGACCCAGTACTTC.

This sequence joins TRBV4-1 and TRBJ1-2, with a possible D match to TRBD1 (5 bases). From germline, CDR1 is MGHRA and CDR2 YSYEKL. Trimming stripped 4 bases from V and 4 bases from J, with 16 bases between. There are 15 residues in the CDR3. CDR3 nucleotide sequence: TGCGCCAGCAGCCCCCCAGCAGGGTCCAGCTATGGCTACACCTTC. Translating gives CASSPPAGSSYGYTF.

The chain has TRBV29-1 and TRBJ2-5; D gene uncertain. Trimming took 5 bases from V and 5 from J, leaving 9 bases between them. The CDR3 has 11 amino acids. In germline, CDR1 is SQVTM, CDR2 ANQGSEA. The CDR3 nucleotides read TGCAGCGTTTTGATGGGCGAGACCCAGTACTTC. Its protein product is CSVLMGETQYF.

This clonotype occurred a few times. The CDR3 DNA follows: TGTGCCAGCAGCTTAGCGCGGGGCGGGGAGCTGTTTTTT. This encodes CASSLARGGELFF. This chain uses TRBV7-2 with TRBJ2-2; TRBD2 is a possible D gene (6 bases). V lost 0 bases, J lost 7 bases, and 6 bases lay in between. The germline V gene has CDR1 SGHTA and CDR2 FQGNSA. This CDR3 has 13 residues.

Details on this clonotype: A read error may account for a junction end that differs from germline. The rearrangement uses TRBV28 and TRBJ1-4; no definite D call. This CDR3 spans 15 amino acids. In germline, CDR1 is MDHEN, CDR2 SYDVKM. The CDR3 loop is CACSRRSSVNEKLFF. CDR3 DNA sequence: TGTGCCTGCAGTCGGAGGAGCTCCGTTAATGAAAAACTGTTTTTT.

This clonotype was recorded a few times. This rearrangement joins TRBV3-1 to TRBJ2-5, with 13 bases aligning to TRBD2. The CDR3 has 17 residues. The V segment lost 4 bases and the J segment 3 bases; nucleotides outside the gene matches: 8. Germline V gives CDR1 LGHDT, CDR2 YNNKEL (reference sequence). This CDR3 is CASSRYRGLAGEETQYF. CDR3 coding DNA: TGTGCCAGCAGCCGATACCGAGGACTAGCGGGGGAAGAGACCCAGTACTTC.

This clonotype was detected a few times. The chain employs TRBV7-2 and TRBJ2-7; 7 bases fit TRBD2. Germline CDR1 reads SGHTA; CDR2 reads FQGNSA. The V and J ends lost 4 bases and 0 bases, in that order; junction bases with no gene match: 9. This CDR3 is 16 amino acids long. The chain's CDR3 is CASSSFSGASSYEQYF. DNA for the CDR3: TGTGCCAGCAGCTCCTTCAGCGGGGCCAGCTCCTACGAGCAGTACTTC. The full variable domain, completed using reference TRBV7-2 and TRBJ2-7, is GAGVSQSPSNKVTEKGKDVELRCDPISGHTALYWYRQSLGQGLEFLIYFQGNSAPDKSGLPSDRFSAERTGGSVSTLTIQRTQQEDSAVYLCASSSFSGASSYEQYFGPGTRLTVT.

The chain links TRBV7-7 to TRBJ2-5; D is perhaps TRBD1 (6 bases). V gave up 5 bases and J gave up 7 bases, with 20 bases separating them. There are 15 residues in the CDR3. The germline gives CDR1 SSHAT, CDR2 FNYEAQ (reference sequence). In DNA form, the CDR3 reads TGTGCCAGCAGCACTGCGACAGGCGACGGAGTGACCCAGTACTTC. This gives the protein CASSTATGDGVTQYF.

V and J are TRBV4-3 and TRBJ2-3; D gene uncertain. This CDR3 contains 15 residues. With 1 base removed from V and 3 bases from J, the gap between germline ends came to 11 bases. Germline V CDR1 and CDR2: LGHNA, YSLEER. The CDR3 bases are TGCGCCAGCAGCCAAGGGAGTCACTGGACAGATACGCAGTATTTT. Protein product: CASSQGSHWTDTQYF.

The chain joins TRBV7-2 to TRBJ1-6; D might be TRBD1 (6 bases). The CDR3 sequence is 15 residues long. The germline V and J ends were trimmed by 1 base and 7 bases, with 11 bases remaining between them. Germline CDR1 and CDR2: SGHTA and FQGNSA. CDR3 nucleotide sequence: TGTGCCAGCAGCTTAGTGAGGGGGGGAAATTCACCCCTCCACTTT. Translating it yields CASSLVRGGNSPLHF.

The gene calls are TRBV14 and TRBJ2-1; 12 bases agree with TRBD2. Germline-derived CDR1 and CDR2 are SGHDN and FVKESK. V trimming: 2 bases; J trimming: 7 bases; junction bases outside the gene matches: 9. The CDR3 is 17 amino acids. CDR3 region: CASSQTFLAGGLNEQFF. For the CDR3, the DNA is TGTGCCAGCAGCCAAACGTTCCTAGCGGGGGGGCTTAATGAGCAGTTCTTC. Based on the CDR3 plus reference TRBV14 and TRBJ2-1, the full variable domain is EAGVTQFPSHSVIEKGQTVTLRCDPISGHDNLYWYRRVMGKEIKFLLHFVKESKQDESGMPNNRFLAERTGGTYSTLKVQPAELEDSGVYFCASSQTFLAGGLNEQFFGPGTRLTVL.

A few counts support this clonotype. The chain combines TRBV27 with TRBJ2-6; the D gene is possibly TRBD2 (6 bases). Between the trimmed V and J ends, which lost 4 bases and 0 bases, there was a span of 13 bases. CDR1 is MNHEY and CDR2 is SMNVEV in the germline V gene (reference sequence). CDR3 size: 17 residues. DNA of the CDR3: TGTGCCAGCAGTTCGGGGGTCCCGCTCTCTGGGGCCAACGTCCTGACTTTC. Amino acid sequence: CASSSGVPLSGANVLTF.

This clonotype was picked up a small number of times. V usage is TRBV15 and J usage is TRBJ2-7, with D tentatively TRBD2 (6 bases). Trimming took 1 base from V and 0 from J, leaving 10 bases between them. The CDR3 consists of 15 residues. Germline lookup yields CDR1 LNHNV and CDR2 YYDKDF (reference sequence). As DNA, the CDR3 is TGTGCCACCAGCAGAGCTGGGGACTTCTCCTACGAGCAGTACTTC. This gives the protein CATSRAGDFSYEQYF.

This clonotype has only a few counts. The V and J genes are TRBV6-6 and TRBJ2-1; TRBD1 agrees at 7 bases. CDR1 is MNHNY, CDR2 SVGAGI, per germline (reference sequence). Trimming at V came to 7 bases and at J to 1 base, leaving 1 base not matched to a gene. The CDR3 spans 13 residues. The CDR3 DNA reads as TGTGCCAGCACACAGGGGTCCTACAATGAGCAGTTCTTC. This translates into CASTQGSYNEQFF.

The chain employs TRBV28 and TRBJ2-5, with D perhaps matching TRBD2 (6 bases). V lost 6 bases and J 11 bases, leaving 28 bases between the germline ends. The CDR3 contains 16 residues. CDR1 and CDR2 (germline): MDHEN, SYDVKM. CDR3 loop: CASSQSTSLDYNEQYF. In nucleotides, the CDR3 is TGTGCCAGCAGCCAAAGCACTAGCTTAGATTACAATGAGCAGTACTTC.

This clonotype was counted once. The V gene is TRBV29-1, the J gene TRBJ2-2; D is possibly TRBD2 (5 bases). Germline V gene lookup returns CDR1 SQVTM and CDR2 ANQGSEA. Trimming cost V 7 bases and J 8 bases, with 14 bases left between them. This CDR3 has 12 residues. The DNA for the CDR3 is TGCAGCGGGTCAGAGGGAGCAGGGGAGCTGTTTTTT. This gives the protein CSGSEGAGELFF.